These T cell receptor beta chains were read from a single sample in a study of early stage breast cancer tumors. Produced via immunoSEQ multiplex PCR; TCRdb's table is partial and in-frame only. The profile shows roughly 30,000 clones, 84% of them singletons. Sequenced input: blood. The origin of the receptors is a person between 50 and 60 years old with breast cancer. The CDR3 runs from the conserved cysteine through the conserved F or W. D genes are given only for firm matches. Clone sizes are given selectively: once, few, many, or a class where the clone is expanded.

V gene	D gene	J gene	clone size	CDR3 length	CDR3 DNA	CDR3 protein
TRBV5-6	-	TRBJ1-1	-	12	TGTGCCAGCAGCTTGCGTTTTGATGAAGCTTTCTTT	CASSLRFDEAFF
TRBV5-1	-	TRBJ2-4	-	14	TGCGCCAGCAGCTTAGGGGAGAGCAAAAACATTCAGTACTTC	CASSLGESKNIQYF
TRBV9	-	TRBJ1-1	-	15	TGTGCCAGCAGCGTAGACACGGGGGCTTGGTCTGAAGCTTTCTTT	CASSVDTGAWSEAFF
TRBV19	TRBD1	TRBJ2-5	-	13	TGTGCCAGTTCTACAGGGGTTGGGGAGACCCAGTACTTC	CASSTGVGETQYF
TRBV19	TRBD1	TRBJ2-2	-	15	TGTGCCAGCGGTGGACAGGGGATATCTACCGGGGAGCTGTTTTTT	CASGGQGISTGELFF
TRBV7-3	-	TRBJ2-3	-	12	TGTGCCAGCAGCCCGGGCTCAGATACGCAGTATTTT	CASSPGSDTQYF
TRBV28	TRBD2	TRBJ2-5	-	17	TGTGCCAGCAGTTTATTCTACCTAGCGGGGGGAAAAGAGACCCAGTACTTC	CASSLFYLAGGKETQYF
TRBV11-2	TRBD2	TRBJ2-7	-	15	TGTGCCAGCAGCTTAGATTTGACTAGCGCATACGAGCAGTACTTC	CASSLDLTSAYEQYF
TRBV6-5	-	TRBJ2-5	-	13	TGTGCCAGCAGTGGAGGAGCGGAAGAGACCCAGTACTTC	CASSGGAEETQYF
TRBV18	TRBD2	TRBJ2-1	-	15	TGTGCCAGCTCACCACAGCGGGGGACCTACAATGAGCAGTTCTTC	CASSPQRGTYNEQFF
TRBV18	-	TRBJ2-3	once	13	TGTGCCAGCTCACCACCCTCAACAGATACGCAGTATTTT	CASSPPSTDTQYF
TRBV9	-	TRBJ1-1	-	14	TGTGCCAGCAGCCCTCTGACAGCGAACACTGAAGCTTTCTTT	CASSPLTANTEAFF
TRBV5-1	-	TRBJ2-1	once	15	TGCGCCAGCAGCTTGAATGGGGGCGACTACAATGAGCAGTTCTTC	CASSLNGGDYNEQFF
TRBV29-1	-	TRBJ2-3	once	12	TGCAGCCTAGGAGGCAGCACAGATACGCAGTATTTT	CSLGGSTDTQYF
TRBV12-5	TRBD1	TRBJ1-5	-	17	TGTGCTAGTGGTTTGGTACGAGGGACAGTCATCAATCAGCCCCAGCATTTT	CASGLVRGTVINQPQHF
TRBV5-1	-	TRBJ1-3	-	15	TGCGCCAGCAGCTCTACTGGGCGGGGTGGAAACACCATATATTTT	CASSSTGRGGNTIYF
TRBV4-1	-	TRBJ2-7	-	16	TGCGCCAGCAGCCAAGAAAGGGGGCGCGGGGCCTACGAGCAGTACTTC	CASSQERGRGAYEQYF
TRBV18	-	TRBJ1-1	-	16	TGTGCCAGCTCACTTGGGGGGGCAGGCTTGAACACTGAAGCTTTCTTT	CASSLGGAGLNTEAFF
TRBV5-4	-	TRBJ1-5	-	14	TGTGCCAGCAGCTTGGCGGGTAAAGATCAGCCCCAGCATTTT	CASSLAGKDQPQHF
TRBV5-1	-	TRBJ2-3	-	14	TGCGCCAGCAGCACGCTCACTAGCACAGATACGCAGTATTTT	CASSTLTSTDTQYF
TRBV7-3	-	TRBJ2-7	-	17	TGTGCCAGCAGCTTAGCGGGAAGGTGGGGCTTTTCCTACGAGCAGTACTTC	CASSLAGRWGFSYEQYF
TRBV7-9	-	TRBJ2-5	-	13	TGTGCCAGCAGCTTAGGGACACAAGAGACCCAGTACTTC	CASSLGTQETQYF
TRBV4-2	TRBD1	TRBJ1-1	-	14	TGTGCCAGCAGCCAAGATGGACAGGGCACTGAAGCTTTCTTT	CASSQDGQGTEAFF
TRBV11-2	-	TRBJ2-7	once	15	TGTGCCAGCAGCTTATCGACCTCACCAGCCTACGAGCAGTACTTC	CASSLSTSPAYEQYF
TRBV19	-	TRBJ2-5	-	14	TGTGCCAGTAGTATAGATTGGGAGGCAGAGACCCAGTACTTC	CASSIDWEAETQYF
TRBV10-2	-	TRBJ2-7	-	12	TGCGCCAGCAGGAAGGGATCCTACGAGCAGTACTTC	CASRKGSYEQYF
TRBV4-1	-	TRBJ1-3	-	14	TGCGCCAGCAGCCAAGGGCCAGCTGGAAACACCATATATTTT	CASSQGPAGNTIYF
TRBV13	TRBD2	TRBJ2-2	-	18	TGTGCCAGCAGCTTACCCGTTCCGGGACTAGCTCGACCCGGGGAGCTGTTTTTT	CASSLPVPGLARPGELFF
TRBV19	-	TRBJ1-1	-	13	TGTGCCAGTAGTATAGGCCGGGGCACTGAAGCTTTCTTT	CASSIGRGTEAFF
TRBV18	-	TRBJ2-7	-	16	TGTGCCAGCTCACCGGCTAGCACAGGGTGGCAGAACGAGCAGTACTTC	CASSPASTGWQNEQYF
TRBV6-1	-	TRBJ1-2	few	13	TGTGCCAGCAGCCCTGATAGGGGGAACGGCTACACCTTC	CASSPDRGNGYTF
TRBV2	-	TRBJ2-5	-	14	TGTGCCAGCAGTGAAGGTACCCGGCCAGAGACCCAGTACTTC	CASSEGTRPETQYF
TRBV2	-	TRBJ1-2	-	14	TGTGCCAGCAGTGAAAGAGAGGCGGGTGGCGGCTACACCTTC	CASSEREAGGGYTF
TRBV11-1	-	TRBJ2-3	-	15	TGTGCCAGCAGCTTAAGTCTCGGCGGCACAGATACGCAGTATTTT	CASSLSLGGTDTQYF
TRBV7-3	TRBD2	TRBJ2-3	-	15	TGTGCCAGCAGCTCCCTTACTAGCGGGAGGGATACGCAGTATTTT	CASSSLTSGRDTQYF
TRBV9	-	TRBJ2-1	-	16	TGTGCCAGCAGCCCCGTTGGGGGAGTCGTATTCAATGAGCAGTTCTTC	CASSPVGGVVFNEQFF
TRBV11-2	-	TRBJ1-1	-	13	TGTGCCAGCAGCTTTAGCCCGAACACTGAAGCTTTCTTT	CASSFSPNTEAFF
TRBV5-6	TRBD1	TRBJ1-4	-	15	TGTGCCAGCAGCCAAGACAGGGGGTCTAATGAAAAACTGTTTTTT	CASSQDRGSNEKLFF
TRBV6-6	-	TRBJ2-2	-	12	TGTGCCAGCAGTCAAAACACCGGGGAGCTGTTTTTT	CASSQNTGELFF
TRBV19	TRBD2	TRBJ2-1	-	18	TGTGCCAGTAGTATGGGCCTAGCGGGAGGGCCCTCCTACAATGAGCAGTTCTTC	CASSMGLAGGPSYNEQFF
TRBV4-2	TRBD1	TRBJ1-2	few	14	TGTGCCAGCAGCTTAGGACAGGGGCGGTGTGGCTACACCTTC	CASSLGQGRCGYTF
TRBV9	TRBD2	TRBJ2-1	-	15	TGTGCCAGCAGCGTCACTAGCGGGAGTGGAAATGAGCAGTTCTTC	CASSVTSGSGNEQFF
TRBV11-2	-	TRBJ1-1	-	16	TGTGCCAGCAGCTTAGAGGGGGCCAGGGCGGACACTGAAGCTTTCTTT	CASSLEGARADTEAFF
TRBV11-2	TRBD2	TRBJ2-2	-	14	TGTGCCAGCAGCTTGGAGGGACTAGCGAGGGAGCTGTTTTTT	CASSLEGLARELFF
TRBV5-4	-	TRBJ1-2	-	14	TGTGCCAGCAGTTTGAAAGGACAGTCCTATGGCTACACCTTC	CASSLKGQSYGYTF
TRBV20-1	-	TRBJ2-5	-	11	TGCAGTGCTAGAGTCCTAGAGACCCAGTACTTC	CSARVLETQYF
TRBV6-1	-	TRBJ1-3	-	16	TGTGCCAGCAGTGAAGAAGCACAGCTCTCTGGAAACACCATATATTTT	CASSEEAQLSGNTIYF
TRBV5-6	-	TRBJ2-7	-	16	TGTGCCAGCAGCCCTCAGGGAAAATTAAGCTCCTACGAGCAGTACTTC	CASSPQGKLSSYEQYF
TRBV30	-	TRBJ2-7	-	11	TGTGCCTGGAAATCGGTCTACGAGCAGTACTTC	CAWKSVYEQYF
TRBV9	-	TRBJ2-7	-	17	TGTGCCAGCAGCGTAGGGGGGGGGCTAGCGGACTCCTACGAGCAGTACTTC	CASSVGGGLADSYEQYF